Given below is one TCR beta chain in context. No antigen is known for it. Base qualities are not provided; no much larger clone lies one nucleotide away. The data belong to a study of blood T cell repertoires in COVID-19 (TCRdb year 2020). About the full investigation: Samples covering the acute and convalescent phases of COVID-19 were provided by collaborators in the United States, Italy and Spain. The material from the prospective study consisted of cDNA or gDNA derived from T cells, B-cell-depleted T cells, or PBMCs. Subjects who had been exposed to COVID-19, were actively infected with it, or had recovered from it provided the deeply sampled blood TCRbeta repertoires that made up the dataset. The repertoires were released in a freely available public database intended as a resource for research on the immune response to SARS-CoV-2. Samples were obtained from the ongoing ImmuneRACE study (first 160 participants) and from 950 to 1,500 subjects provided by 6 global collaborators. The sample metadata nearly always contained a de-identified subject ID, COVID-19 status, age in years and sex. Where available, HLA class I and class II types were taken from metadata supplied by the sample provider and were not determined by assay-based typing. Here is what the overall study found, with its caveats: The quantity of clinical and demographic metadata differed by source and by participant and was supplied without curation.

Participants in the prospective study were enrolled through a virtual design, were aged about 18 to 89 years, and lived in approximately 25 United States geographic areas. In the prospective study, cohorts were assigned on the basis of participant-reported clinical history obtained from a screening survey and a study questionnaire. Recovered participants in ImmuneRACE Cohort 3 were defined by two consecutive negative NP/OP PCR tests, clearance by a healthcare professional, or resolution of symptoms. In the prospective study, whole blood, serum and a nasopharyngeal or oropharyngeal swab were collected from each participant by mobile phlebotomists. Prospective study participants could optionally give additional blood draws and questionnaires over an approximately 2-month period. Prospective study blood samples were shipped either frozen or at room temperature before DNA extraction. The germline V gene (reference sequence) yields GTSNPN for CDR1 and SVGIG for CDR2. The CDR3, cysteine through phenylalanine, is 12 amino acids long. Of all the DNA, just the CDR3 is kept, 36 bases in frame from base 1. The V end gives up 7 bases and the J end 12 bases, leaving 7 bases in the junction not matched to a gene.

The immunoSEQ Assay, a bias-controlled multiplex PCR, was used to amplify TCRbeta CDR3 regions from genomic DNA. Processing in the source paper ran as follows. The number of nucleated cells in each sample was estimated from the amplification of reference gene primers within the assay. Sequence reads were collapsed and filtered to measure the absolute abundance of every unique TCRbeta CDR3 rearrangement. For each sample, productive Simpson clonality was calculated as the square root of Simpson's diversity index over productive rearrangements. Drawn from immuneACCESS, this table holds only the in-frame rearrangements with V and J called that TCRdb kept. Clones are partly lost; checked studies trace under half to an unresolved V gene and leave the rest unexplained. That table furnishes V, J and clone size, whereas the DNA furnished D and trimming. Counted in this sample were 450,000 to 600,000 clones; roughly nine tenths of them appeared once. Of the sample, 0.7% is held by the ten largest clones.

The sample consisted of PBMCs or T cells enriched from blood (not recorded which). The clonotype was recovered from a young woman who had recovered from COVID-19. The rearranged segments are TRBV30 and TRBJ1-6, with 9 central nucleotides matching TRBD1. Read as DNA, the sequence is TGTGCCTCCCAGAGGGACAGGGAACCCCTCCACTTT. It encodes CASQRDREPLHF.